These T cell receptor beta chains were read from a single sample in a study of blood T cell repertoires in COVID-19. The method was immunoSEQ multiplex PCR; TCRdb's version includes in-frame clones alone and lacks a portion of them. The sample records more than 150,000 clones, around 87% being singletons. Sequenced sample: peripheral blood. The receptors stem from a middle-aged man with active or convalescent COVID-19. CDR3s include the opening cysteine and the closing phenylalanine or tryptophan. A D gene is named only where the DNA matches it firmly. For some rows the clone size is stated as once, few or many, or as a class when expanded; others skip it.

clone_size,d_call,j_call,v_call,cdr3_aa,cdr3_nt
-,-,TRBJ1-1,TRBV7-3,CASSLRREGTEAFF,TGTGCCAGCAGCTTACGGAGGGAGGGGACTGAAGCTTTCTTT
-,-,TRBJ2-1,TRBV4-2,CASSPHESYNEQFF,TGTGCCAGCAGCCCCCATGAGTCCTACAATGAGCAGTTCTTC
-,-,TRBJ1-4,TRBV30,CAWSVVRGRLFF,TGTGCCTGGAGTGTAGTAAGGGGTCGACTGTTTTTT
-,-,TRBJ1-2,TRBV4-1,CASSQVDSYGYTF,TGCGCCAGCAGCCAAGTAGACAGCTATGGCTACACCTTC
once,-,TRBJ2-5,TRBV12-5,CASAISGQETQYF,TGTGCTAGTGCCATATCGGGGCAAGAGACCCAGTACTTC
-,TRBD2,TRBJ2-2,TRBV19,CASSKAGTRNSGELFF,TGTGCCAGTAGTAAAGCCGGGACTAGGAACTCCGGGGAGCTGTTTTTT
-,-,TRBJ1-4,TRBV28,CASSLFGEKLFF,TGTGCCAGCAGTTTATTCGGTGAAAAACTGTTTTTT
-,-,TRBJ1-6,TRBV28,CASSQLQFSHF,TGTGCCAGCAGCCAACTCCAATTTAGCCACTTT
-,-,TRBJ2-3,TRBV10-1,CASSVPPTSTDTQYF,TGCGCCAGCAGTGTACCCCCCACTAGCACAGATACGCAGTATTTT
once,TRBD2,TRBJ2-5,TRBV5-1,CASSLVASGGAEETQYF,TGCGCCAGCAGCTTGGTGGCTAGCGGGGGGGCGGAAGAGACCCAGTACTTC